This T cell receptor beta chain appears in the sequencing data of a study of shared clonotypes between healthy human individuals. Naivety among CD8 cells was defined by CD45RO negativity and positive CCR7 selection, thereby excluding terminally differentiated effector memory CD45RA+ cells. Adult donors, all healthy and HIV-negative, had no recent acute infections or vaccinations. Clones were sequenced by immunoSEQ multiplex PCR, and TCRdb holds only the in-frame ones, with some missing. The table has about 2 million clones, about 95% seen once. Germline V CDR1 and CDR2: MGHRA, YSYEKL. This CDR3 contains 14 residues. Trimming pared 0 bases from V and 9 bases from J, leaving 12 bases between.

The chain links TRBV4-1 to TRBJ2-1; weak D call: TRBD1 (6 bases). This sequence originates from a man aged 18 to 30 in good health. The sequenced sample was naive CD8+ T cells sorted from blood. CDR3 DNA: TGCGCCAGCAGCCAAGATGCAGGGGATCCTGAGCAGTTCTTC. This sequence encodes CASSQDAGDPEQFF.